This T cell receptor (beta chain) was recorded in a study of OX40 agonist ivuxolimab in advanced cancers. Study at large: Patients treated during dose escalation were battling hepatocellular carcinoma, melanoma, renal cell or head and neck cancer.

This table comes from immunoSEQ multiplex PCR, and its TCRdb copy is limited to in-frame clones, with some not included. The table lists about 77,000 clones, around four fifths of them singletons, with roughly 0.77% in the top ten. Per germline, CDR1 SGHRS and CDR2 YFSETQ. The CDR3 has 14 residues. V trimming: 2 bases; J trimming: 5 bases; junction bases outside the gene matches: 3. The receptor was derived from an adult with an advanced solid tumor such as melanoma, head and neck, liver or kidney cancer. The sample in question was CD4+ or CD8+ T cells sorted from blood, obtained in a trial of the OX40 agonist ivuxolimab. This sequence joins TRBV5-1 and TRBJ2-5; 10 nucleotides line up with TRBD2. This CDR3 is CASSLAGGGETQYF. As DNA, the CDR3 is TGCGCCAGCAGCTTAGCGGGGGGGGGCGAGACCCAGTACTTC.